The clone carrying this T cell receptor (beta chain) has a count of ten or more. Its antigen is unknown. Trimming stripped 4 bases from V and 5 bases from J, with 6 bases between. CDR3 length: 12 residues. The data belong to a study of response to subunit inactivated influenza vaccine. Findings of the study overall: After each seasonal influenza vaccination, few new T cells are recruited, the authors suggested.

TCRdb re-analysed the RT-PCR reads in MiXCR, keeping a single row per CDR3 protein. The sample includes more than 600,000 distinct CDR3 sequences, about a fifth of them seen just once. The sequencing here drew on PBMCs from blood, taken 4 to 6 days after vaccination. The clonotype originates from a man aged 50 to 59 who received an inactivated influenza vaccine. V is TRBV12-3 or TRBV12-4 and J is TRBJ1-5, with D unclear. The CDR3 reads CASSSGDQPQHF. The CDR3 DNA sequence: TGTGCCAGCAGTTCGGGAGATCAGCCCCAGCATTTT.